These 28 T cell receptor beta chains were sequenced from one sample in a study of blood T cell repertoires in COVID-19. Assay: immunoSEQ multiplex PCR; the TCRdb copy retains only in-frame clones and omits some. The sample has roughly 340,000 clones, over 80% seen once; the top ten hold under 6.5%. Material for sequencing was peripheral blood. The receptors originated from a woman aged 45-65 years with COVID-19, enrolled during active disease.

This sequence joins TRBV5-1 and TRBJ2-7; TRBD2 agrees at 8 bases. Trimming took 1 base from V and 0 from J; bases not matched to a gene: 6. Per germline, CDR1 SGHRS and CDR2 YFSETQ. This CDR3 has 16 residues. CDR3 protein: CASSLPLTSGSYEQYF. In nucleotides, the CDR3 is TGCGCCAGCAGCTTGCCCCTTACTAGCGGCTCCTACGAGCAGTACTTC.

The genes are TRBV3-1 (or the pseudogene TRBV3-2) and TRBJ2-1, with 7 bases identical to TRBD2. The V segment lost 3 bases and the J segment 9 bases; nucleotides outside the gene matches: 8. Germline loops: CDR1 LGHDT, CDR2 YNNKEL (reference sequence). The CDR3 is made up of 14 amino acids. Here the CDR3 reads CASSHTPAGVEQFF. In DNA, the CDR3 is TGTGCCAGCAGCCACACACCGGCGGGGGTTGAGCAGTTCTTC.

The chain is built from TRBV11-2 and TRBJ2-5; TRBD2 matches at 12 bases. V dropped 5 bases and J dropped 1; count of bases not matched to a gene: 5. Germline V gene sequence: CDR1 SGHAT, CDR2 FQNNGV. The CDR3 is 16 residues long. As DNA, the CDR3 is TGTGCCAGCAGCCCCGGACTAGCGGGGCCCCAAGAGACCCAGTACTTC. Protein product: CASSPGLAGPQETQYF.

The rearrangement uses TRBV7-2 and TRBJ2-7; possibly TRBD2 for D (5 bases). The CDR3 has 14 amino acids. The V and J ends lost 4 bases and 4 bases respectively, with 14 bases between them. Germline-derived CDR1 and CDR2 are SGHTA and FQGNSA. CDR3 sequence (DNA): TGTGCCAGCAGCTCATCAAACGGACTGTACGAGCAGTACTTC. Its translation: CASSSSNGLYEQYF.

This chain links TRBV6-5 with TRBJ2-7; 10 bases are shared with TRBD1. V shed 7 bases, J shed 4 bases, and the junction held 7 bases outside the gene matches. The germline CDR1 and CDR2 sequences are MNHEY and SVGAGI. There are 14 residues in the CDR3. CDR3 sequence: CASTPGQGVYEQYF. The DNA for the CDR3 is TGTGCCAGCACCCCTGGACAGGGGGTTTACGAGCAGTACTTC.

The rearrangement links TRBV29-1 to TRBJ1-3; 8 bases are a match to TRBD1. This CDR3 contains 20 residues. CDR1 is SQVTM, CDR2 ANQGSEA, per germline. The junction had 23 bases not matched to a gene; V was cut back by 7 bases and J by 0 bases. In nucleotides, the CDR3 is TGCAGCGCCGGCCTGTCCGGGACAGGATTTACGGGAGTCTCTGGAAACACCATATATTTT. Its translation is CSAGLSGTGFTGVSGNTIYF. Variable domain in full (rest from reference TRBV29-1 and TRBJ1-3): SAVISQKPSRDICQRGTSLTIQCQVDSQVTMMFWYRQQPGQSLTLIATANQGSEATYESGFVIDKFPISRPNLTFSTLTVSNMSPEDSSIYLCSAGLSGTGFTGVSGNTIYFGEGSWLTVV.

The CDR3 bases are TGTGCCAGCAGTTACTCGCCTAGCGGTGACAATGAGCAGTTCTTC. It yields the protein CASSYSPSGDNEQFF. This rearrangement joins TRBV6-5 to TRBJ2-1, with 7 positions matching TRBD2. There are 15 residues in the CDR3. The V and J ends lost 0 bases and 5 bases, in that order; junction bases with no gene match: 4. In germline, CDR1 is MNHEY, CDR2 SVGAGI.

This CDR3 reads CSASFGTGGVQPQHF. The CDR3, as DNA: TGCAGTGCTAGTTTCGGGACAGGGGGCGTGCAGCCCCAGCATTTT. The rearrangement links TRBV20-1 to TRBJ1-5; 12 bases match TRBD1. J lost 7 bases, V lost 3 bases, and 7 bases had no gene match. Germline V gene data show CDR1 as DFQATT and CDR2 as SNEGSKA (reference sequence). CDR3 size: 15 residues.

This chain connects TRBV3-1 (or the pseudogene TRBV3-2) to TRBJ2-2, with D tentatively TRBD1 (6 bases). The CDR3 totals 17 residues. V dropped 7 bases and J dropped 2 bases, with 20 bases sitting between them. From germline, CDR1 is LGHDT and CDR2 YNNKEL (reference sequence). CDR3 in DNA: TGTGCCAGCACCTCCCAGTTCAGGGGTTCAAACACCGGGGAGCTGTTTTTT. This translates into CASTSQFRGSNTGELFF.

The rearrangement joins TRBV2 to TRBJ1-1; D remains unclear. The V end was cut by 7 bases, the J end by 1 base, with 10 bases between. This CDR3 has 13 amino acids. Germline values: CDR1 SNHLY, CDR2 FYNNEI. The CDR3 sequence is CASTLGGNTEAFF. The CDR3 DNA sequence: TGTGCCAGCACGCTGGGAGGGAACACTGAAGCTTTCTTT. The full variable domain, completed using reference TRBV2 and TRBJ1-1, is EPEVTQTPSHQVTQMGQEVILRCVPISNHLYFYWYRQILGQKVEFLVSFYNNEISEKSEIFDDQFSVERPDGSNFTLKIRSTKLEDSAMYFCASTLGGNTEAFFGQGTRLTVV.

This clone was detected once. This chain uses TRBV5-4 with TRBJ2-1; D perhaps matches TRBD2 (6 bases). Germline CDR1 reads SGHNT; CDR2 reads YYREEE (reference sequence). With 0 bases removed from V and 4 bases from J, the gap between germline ends came to 17 bases. CDR3 size: 17 residues. CDR3 region: CASSLGRGSGAYNEQFF. DNA for the CDR3: TGTGCCAGCAGCTTGGGACGGGGTAGCGGAGCTTACAATGAGCAGTTCTTC.

As DNA, the CDR3 is TGTGCCAGCTACGGGACAGGGTTTAATTCACCCCTCCACTTT. Protein product: CASYGTGFNSPLHF. The chain has TRBV28 and TRBJ1-6; TRBD1 matches at 9 bases. V shed 8 bases and J 6 bases; nucleotides not matched to a gene: 5. The CDR3 totals 14 residues. Germline V gene data show CDR1 as MDHEN and CDR2 as SYDVKM.

CDR3 residues: CASSGTGQEQYF. The CDR3 DNA reads as TGCGCCAGCAGCGGGACAGGGCAGGAACAGTACTTC. The chain combines TRBV5-1 with TRBJ2-7; TRBD1 matches at 9 bases. Germline V gene sequence: CDR1 SGHRS, CDR2 YFSETQ. The J segment lost 10 bases and the V segment lost 4 bases, leaving 6 bases of the junction unmatched. The CDR3 loop spans 12 amino acids.

In its sample, this clone was seen once. The gene calls are TRBV25-1 and TRBJ2-7, with 10 bases aligning to TRBD2. The V and J ends lost 5 bases and 9 bases, in that order; junction bases with no gene match: 10. The CDR3 is 14 residues long. The germline gives CDR1 MGHDK, CDR2 SYGVNS. CDR3 coding DNA: TGTGCCAGCAGTTTTCCGGGACTAGCGATGGGGCAGTACTTC. Its translation: CASSFPGLAMGQYF.

This clone was counted a few times. The chain is built from TRBV19 and TRBJ2-2; D not certain. Per the germline V gene, CDR1 is LNHDA and CDR2 is SQIVND (reference sequence). The V and J ends lost 6 bases and 0 bases respectively, with 5 bases between them. The CDR3 sequence is 13 residues long. CDR3 DNA sequence: TGTGCCAGTAGGACTGCGAACACCGGGGAGCTGTTTTTT. Amino acids: CASRTANTGELFF. Together with reference TRBV19 and TRBJ2-2, the CDR3 gives the full variable domain: DGGITQSPKYLFRKEGQNVTLSCEQNLNHDAMYWYRQDPGQGLRLIYYSQIVNDFQKGDIAEGYSVSREKKESFPLTVTSAQKNPTAFYLCASRTANTGELFFGEGSRLTVL.

This CDR3 is CASSRTRSGQETQYF. The DNA for the CDR3 is TGTGCCAGCAGTCGGACTAGATCCGGACAAGAGACCCAGTACTTC. The chain is built from TRBV6-2 or TRBV6-3 and TRBJ2-5; 7 nucleotides line up with TRBD2. The CDR3 consists of 15 residues. Trimming removed 5 bases from V and 2 bases from J; junction bases left unmatched: 8. CDR1 MNHEY and CDR2 SVGEGT come from the germline V gene.

The chain uses TRBV10-3 and TRBJ1-1; perhaps TRBD1 as D (6 bases). The germline V and J ends were trimmed by 0 bases and 4 bases, with 12 bases remaining between them. Germline values: CDR1 ENHRY, CDR2 SYGVKD. The CDR3 runs to 15 residues. The CDR3 spells CAISESQGIGTEAFF. CDR3 DNA: TGTGCCATCAGTGAGTCGCAGGGGATTGGCACTGAAGCTTTCTTT.

The V gene is TRBV19, the J gene TRBJ1-6; 11 bases fit TRBD1. With 3 bases clipped from V and 3 bases from J, the junction kept 10 bases outside the gene matches. This CDR3 has 19 residues. Germline CDR1 and CDR2: LNHDA and SQIVND (reference sequence). CDR3 nucleotides: TGTGCCAGTAGTATGTGGACAGGGGGCTCCACATACTATAATTCACCCCTCCACTTT. Residues: CASSMWTGGSTYYNSPLHF. The full variable domain, rest sourced from reference TRBV19 and TRBJ1-6, is DGGITQSPKYLFRKEGQNVTLSCEQNLNHDAMYWYRQDPGQGLRLIYYSQIVNDFQKGDIAEGYSVSREKKESFPLTVTSAQKNPTAFYLCASSMWTGGSTYYNSPLHFGNGTRLTVT.

V and J are TRBV4-2 and TRBJ2-7, with 7 bases lining up with TRBD2. The CDR3 length is 17 residues. Germline CDR1 reads LGHNA; CDR2 reads YNFKEQ. The ends lost 1 base at V and 2 bases at J; junction bases unmatched: 11. CDR3 sequence: CASSQVASGGTTYEQYF. DNA for the CDR3: TGTGCCAGCAGCCAAGTGGCTAGCGGTGGTACAACCTACGAGCAGTACTTC.

V gene TRBV2 combines with J gene TRBJ2-1, with a tentative D call TRBD1 (5 bases). V shed 0 bases and J shed 5 bases, with 8 bases lying between them. CDR3 length equals 14 residues. Germline-derived CDR1 and CDR2 are SNHLY and FYNNEI. The CDR3 DNA reads TGTGCCAGCAGTGAAGCGCCAGGGAACAATGAGCAGTTCTTC. This gives the protein CASSEAPGNNEQFF.

The chain recombines TRBV5-8 with TRBJ2-2; the match to TRBD2 covers 7 bases. This CDR3 has 15 amino acids. Germline CDR1 and CDR2: SGHTS and YDEGEE. V shed 3 bases and J 2 bases; nucleotides not matched to a gene: 4. The CDR3 DNA reads as TGTGCCAGCAGCTCGGGACTACTTAACACCGGGGAGCTGTTTTTT. Amino acids: CASSSGLLNTGELFF.

The chain uses TRBV9 and TRBJ2-1; a weak D match, TRBD2 (6 bases). V dropped 0 bases and J dropped 3 bases, with 7 bases sitting between them. The CDR3 has 14 amino acids. The germline gives CDR1 SGDLS, CDR2 YYNGEE. In nucleotides, the CDR3 is TGTGCCAGCAGCGTAGGCGGGGTCTACAATGAGCAGTTCTTC. Translated: CASSVGGVYNEQFF.

J is TRBJ2-1 and V is TRBV29-1, with 11 nucleotides matching TRBD1. J gave up 5 bases and V 7 bases, and 4 bases lay outside the gene matches. This CDR3 has 13 amino acids. CDR1 and CDR2 from the germline V gene are SQVTM and ANQGSEA. The CDR3 region has the DNA TGCAGCGGGACAGGGGGCCGGCACAATGAGCAGTTCTTC. It specifies CSGTGGRHNEQFF.

The CDR3 here is CASSPETGHGYTF. CDR3 bases: TGTGCCAGCTCACCCGAGACAGGGCATGGCTACACCTTC. The chain links TRBV18 to TRBJ1-2, with TRBD1 matching over 7 bases. The trim removed 3 bases at V and 6 bases at J, leaving 4 bases unmatched. CDR3 length: 13 residues. CDR1 and CDR2 (germline): KGHSH, LQKENI.

The chain uses TRBV24-1 and TRBJ2-7, with TRBD2 matching over 7 bases. CDR3 length equals 14 residues. With 4 bases clipped from V and 6 bases from J, the junction kept 8 bases outside the gene matches. Per germline, CDR1 KGHDR and CDR2 SFDVKD. CDR3 nucleotides: TGTGCCACCAGTGAAAGCGGGACCCCCGGCGAGCAGTACTTC. It specifies CATSESGTPGEQYF.

The V gene is TRBV3-1 (or the pseudogene TRBV3-2), the J gene TRBJ1-3, with no clear D. Germline assignment: CDR1 LGHDT and CDR2 YNNKEL (reference sequence). The CDR3 runs 16 residues. Trimming took 7 bases from V and 0 from J, leaving 16 bases between them. The DNA for the CDR3 is TGTGCCAGCACCCGGGGAATCTTTAGCTCTGGAAACACCATATATTTT. This translates into CASTRGIFSSGNTIYF.

The V and J genes are TRBV5-4 and TRBJ2-5; D not resolved. Germline values: CDR1 SGHNT, CDR2 YYREEE (reference sequence). V lost 4 bases and J 2 bases, leaving 6 bases between the germline ends. The CDR3 has 12 amino acids. The CDR3 region has the DNA TGTGCCAGCAGCCTCCCGCAAGAGACCCAGTACTTC. Protein: CASSLPQETQYF.

The genes are TRBV10-1 and TRBJ2-1, with TRBD2 matching over 10 bases. V lost 5 bases, J lost 2 bases, and 3 bases stayed unmatched. The germline V gene encodes CDR1 WNHNN and CDR2 SYGVQD (reference sequence). The CDR3 is 15 amino acids. CDR3 sequence reads: CASSSSGGAYNEQFF. The CDR3 DNA is TGCGCCAGCAGTTCTAGCGGGGGAGCCTACAATGAGCAGTTCTTC.